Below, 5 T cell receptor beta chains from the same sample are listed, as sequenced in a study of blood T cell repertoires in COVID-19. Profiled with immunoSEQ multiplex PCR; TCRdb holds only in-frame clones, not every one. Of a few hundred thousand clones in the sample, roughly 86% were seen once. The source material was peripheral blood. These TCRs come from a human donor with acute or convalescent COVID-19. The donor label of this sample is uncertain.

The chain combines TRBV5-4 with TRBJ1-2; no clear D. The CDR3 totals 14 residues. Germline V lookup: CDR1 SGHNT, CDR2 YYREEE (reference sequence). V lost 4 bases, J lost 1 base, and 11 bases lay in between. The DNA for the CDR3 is TGTGCCAGCAGCCGGACTGACTATAACTATGGCTACACCTTC. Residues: CASSRTDYNYGYTF.

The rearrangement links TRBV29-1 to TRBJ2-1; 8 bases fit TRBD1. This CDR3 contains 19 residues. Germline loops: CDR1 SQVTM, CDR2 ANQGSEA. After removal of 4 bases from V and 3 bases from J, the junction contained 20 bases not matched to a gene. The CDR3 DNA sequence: TGCAGCGTTGCCATACCGGGACAGGAAAGTCGTTCAAGCTACAATGAGCAGTTCTTC. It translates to CSVAIPGQESRSSYNEQFF.

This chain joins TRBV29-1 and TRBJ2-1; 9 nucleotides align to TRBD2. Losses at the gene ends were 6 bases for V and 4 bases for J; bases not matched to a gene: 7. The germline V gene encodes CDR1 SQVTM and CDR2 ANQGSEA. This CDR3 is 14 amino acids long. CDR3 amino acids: CSVASGRTYNEQFF. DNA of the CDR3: TGCAGCGTAGCGAGCGGGAGGACGTACAATGAGCAGTTCTTC.

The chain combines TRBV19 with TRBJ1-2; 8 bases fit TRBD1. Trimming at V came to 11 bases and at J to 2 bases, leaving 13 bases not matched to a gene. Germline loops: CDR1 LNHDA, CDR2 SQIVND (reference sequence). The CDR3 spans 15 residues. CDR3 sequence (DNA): TGTGCCTCCACCAACCGACAGGGGAGGAACTATGGCTACACCTTC. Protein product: CASTNRQGRNYGYTF. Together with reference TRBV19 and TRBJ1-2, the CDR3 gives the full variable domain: DGGITQSPKYLFRKEGQNVTLSCEQNLNHDAMYWYRQDPGQGLRLIYYSQIVNDFQKGDIAEGYSVSREKKESFPLTVTSAQKNPTAFYLCASTNRQGRNYGYTFGSGTRLTVV.

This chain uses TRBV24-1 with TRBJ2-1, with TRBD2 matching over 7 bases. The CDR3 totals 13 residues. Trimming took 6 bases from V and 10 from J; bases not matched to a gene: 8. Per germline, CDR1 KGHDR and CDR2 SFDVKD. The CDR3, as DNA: TGTGCCACCAGTCCGGGAGGTTGGGGGGAGCAGTTCTTC. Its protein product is CATSPGGWGEQFF.